This paragraph reports one T cell receptor beta chain. As yet, its antigen is unknown. Time point specified: pretreatment peripheral blood. All patients handed over anywhere from 1 to 8 samples, pretreatment and on-treatment. The repertoire was sequenced with immunoSEQ multiplex PCR; TCRdb's copy has only in-frame clones and lacks some. The sample has about 72,000 clones; approximately 87% are singletons. Germline V gene data show CDR1 as LGHNA and CDR2 as YNFKEQ. The CDR3 has 19 residues. With V trimmed by 1 base and J by 1 base, 8 bases remained unmatched. The data originate from a study of PD-L1 blockade in urothelial cancer. Study overall: Blood was subjected to analysis at 3 weeks (second dose) and 6 weeks following treatment start. The study, taken as a whole, reports: When pretreatment blood TCR clonality was below the median, it predicted better survival.

The rearrangement joins TRBV4-2 to TRBJ2-2, with 11 bases matching TRBD1. Sequenced material: PBMCs, taken around atezolizumab (anti-PD-L1) treatment. This sequence was found in a man in his 70s with urothelial cancer. CDR3 protein: CASSQARDRGGLNTGELFF. CDR3 DNA: TGTGCCAGCAGCCAAGCCCGGGACAGGGGGGGCCTGAACACCGGGGAGCTGTTTTTT.